These T cell receptor beta chains were read from a single sample in a study of shared clonotypes between healthy human individuals. Clones were read by immunoSEQ multiplex PCR, and TCRdb kept only the in-frame ones, dropping some. The sample has millions of clones; more than 85% are singletons. Material for sequencing was naive CD4+ T cells from PBMCs. The receptors derive from a young man in good health. Some clones in this sample may be carry-over from other donors' samples. CDR3s include the opening cysteine and the closing phenylalanine or tryptophan. A D gene is named only where the DNA matches it firmly. Clone size appears in some rows only: once, few, many, or a class for an expanded clone.

V	size	D	J	DNA	CDR3
TRBV19	.	.	TRBJ2-7	TGTGCCAGTAGTCCCCTAATTGACAGTTCCGAGCAGTACTTC	CASSPLIDSSEQYF
TRBV29-1	.	.	TRBJ1-1	TGCAGCGTTGACTCAGGGGCCCTGAACACTGAAGCTTTCTTT	CSVDSGALNTEAFF
TRBV5-4	.	TRBD1	TRBJ1-5	TGTGCCAGCACCCGACTCGGGACAGATAGCAATCAGCCCCAGCATTTT	CASTRLGTDSNQPQHF
TRBV5-1	.	.	TRBJ2-3	TGCGCCAGCGCCCAGCAAGGGGTGGGAACAGATACGCAGTATTTT	CASAQQGVGTDTQYF
TRBV15	.	TRBD2	TRBJ2-3	TGTGCCACCAAGGACGGGAGGGTTGGAGATACGCAGTATTTT	CATKDGRVGDTQYF
TRBV10-3	.	TRBD2	TRBJ2-1	TGTGCCATCAGTGGGACTAGCGGGAACAATGAGCAGTTCTTC	CAISGTSGNNEQFF
TRBV10-3	.	.	TRBJ2-1	TGTGCCATCAGTGACCTAACTAGCCCTTCCTACAATGAGCAGTTCTTC	CAISDLTSPSYNEQFF
TRBV30	.	.	TRBJ1-2	TGTGCCTGGAGTCCCCAGGGCTATGGCTACACCTTC	CAWSPQGYGYTF
TRBV27	.	.	TRBJ2-5	TGTGCCAGCAGAAAGTCAGGAGTGGAGACCCAGTACTTC	CASRKSGVETQYF
TRBV29-1	once	.	TRBJ2-2	TGCAGCGTTGACAGGGTGGACACCGGGGAGCTGTTTTTT	CSVDRVDTGELFF
TRBV27	.	.	TRBJ1-2	TGTGCCAGCAGCCCTCTACAAGGGATCGGAGGCTACACCTTC	CASSPLQGIGGYTF
TRBV11-3	.	TRBD1	TRBJ2-3	TGTGCCAGCAGCTTAGGGCAGGGGGCCTCCACAGATACGCAGTATTTT	CASSLGQGASTDTQYF
TRBV18	.	.	TRBJ1-5	TGTGCCAGCTCACCAACGGCGTTGGGCAATCAGCCCCAGCATTTT	CASSPTALGNQPQHF
TRBV5-1	.	.	TRBJ1-1	TGCGCCAGCAGCTTGAACGGGGGCTCGGAGACTGAAGCTTTCTTT	CASSLNGGSETEAFF
TRBV18	.	.	TRBJ2-7	TGTGCCAGCTCACCACCGATGGCCTACGAGCAGTACTTC	CASSPPMAYEQYF
TRBV7-9	.	TRBD1	TRBJ1-4	TGTGCCAGCAGCTCGGGACAGGGGAAACTGTTTTTT	CASSSGQGKLFF
TRBV4-2	.	.	TRBJ1-4	TGTGCCAGCAGCCAAGCTGGGGGGGTTCTAGAAAAACTGTTTTTT	CASSQAGGVLEKLFF
TRBV6-5	.	TRBD1	TRBJ2-5	TGTGCCAGCAGTTTCGACCACAGGGGGGCTCAAGAGACCCAGTACTTC	CASSFDHRGAQETQYF
TRBV19	.	TRBD1	TRBJ2-7	TGTGCCAGTAGTAGAGGGACAGGGCTTCCCTACGAGCAGTACTTC	CASSRGTGLPYEQYF
TRBV28	.	.	TRBJ2-7	TGTGCCAGCAGTTTAGGAGGCGGAGGGTGGGAGCAGTACTTC	CASSLGGGGWEQYF